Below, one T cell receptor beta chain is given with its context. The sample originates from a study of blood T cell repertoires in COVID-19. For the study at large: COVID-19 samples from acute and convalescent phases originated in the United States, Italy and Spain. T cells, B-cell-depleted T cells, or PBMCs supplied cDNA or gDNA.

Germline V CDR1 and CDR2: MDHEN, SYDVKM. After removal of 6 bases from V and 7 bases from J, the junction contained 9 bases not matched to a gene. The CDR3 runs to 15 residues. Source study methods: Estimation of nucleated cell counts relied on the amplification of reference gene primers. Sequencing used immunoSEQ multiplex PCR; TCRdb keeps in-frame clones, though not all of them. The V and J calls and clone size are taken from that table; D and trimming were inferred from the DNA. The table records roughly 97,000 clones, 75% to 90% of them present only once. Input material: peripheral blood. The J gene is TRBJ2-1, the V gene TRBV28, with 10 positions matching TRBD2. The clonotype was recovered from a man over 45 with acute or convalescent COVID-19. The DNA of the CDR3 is TGTGCCAGCAGCCCCCTAGCGGGAGAAGGAAATGAGCAGTTCTTC. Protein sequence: CASSPLAGEGNEQFF.